This T cell receptor beta chain was profiled in a study of cytomegalovirus exposure and HLA in healthy donors. On the study more broadly: Out of fewer than 400 genotyped donors, about 80% belonged to the Caucasian-associated ancestry cluster.

Overall study results and limits: There were several of the most significant clusters that appeared linked to common viral pathogens in a later analysis. TRBV6-2, TRBV6-3 and some other V segments were unresolvable in 87-base-pair reads.

With 60 Vbeta and 13 Jbeta primers, the PCR was carried out. Original analysis: About 9.9 million shared chains were among 80 million or so unique TCR beta chains counted in a later analysis. The repertoire was sequenced with immunoSEQ multiplex PCR; TCRdb's copy has only in-frame clones and lacks some. The V and J calls and clone size come from that table; D and trimming were worked out from the DNA. Here the sample spans more than 200,000 clones, about 80% being singletons. The germline V gene encodes CDR1 GTSNPN and CDR2 SVGIG (reference sequence). The CDR3 contains 16 residues when both ends are counted. This clone was seen a handful of times. Antigen: not known. Because the CDR3's place on the DNA is in doubt, the DNA is left out and the CDR3 is given as listed by TCRdb.

The sequencing input was PBMCs. This rearrangement joins TRBV30 to TRBJ2-5; no DNA check was done on the table's D call, TRBD2. This receptor was identified in a man between 40 and 49 years old in good health and CMV-seropositive. CDR3 sequence reads: CAWSALSGLAVETQYF.